This T cell receptor beta chain was captured by sequencing in a study of T cells in Graves' hyperthyroidism and ophthalmopathy. Study-wide findings and caveats: Ophthalmopathy could be told apart from stable hyperthyroidism with a 13 V-J model. The blood repertoire included most of the expanded thyroid clonotypes above 0.001.

Trimming cost V 6 bases and J 9 bases; bases outside gene matches: 18. The CDR3 sequence is 16 residues long. The germline V gene encodes CDR1 DFQATT and CDR2 SNEGSKA (reference sequence). Amplification yielded TCR beta CDR3 regions, with RNA transcripts as the source. The HTBI primer set drove a first-round RT-PCR of the TCR CDR3. TCRdb re-called the multiplex PCR reads through MiXCR, storing one row per CDR3 protein. The repertoire has 130,000 to 150,000 distinct CDR3 sequences, around 20% of them found once; the top ten carry about 70%. Those with hyperthyroidism were 18 to 65 years old, newly diagnosed, and ill for under 2 months. Clinical symptoms, serum thyroxine and TRAb, thyroid ultrasound and orbital computed tomography were used for the diagnoses. This clonotype came up many times. The target antigen is unknown.

The sequence came from a woman between 45 and 60 years old with Graves' hyperthyroidism that later progressed to Graves' ophthalmopathy. The gene calls are TRBV20-1 and TRBJ2-4; TRBD2 aligns across 9 bases. The material sequenced was blood. The CDR3 loop is CSAPGPSGKKRGIQYF. CDR3 DNA sequence: TGCAGTGCCCCTGGGCCTAGCGGGAAGAAGCGGGGCATTCAGTACTTC.